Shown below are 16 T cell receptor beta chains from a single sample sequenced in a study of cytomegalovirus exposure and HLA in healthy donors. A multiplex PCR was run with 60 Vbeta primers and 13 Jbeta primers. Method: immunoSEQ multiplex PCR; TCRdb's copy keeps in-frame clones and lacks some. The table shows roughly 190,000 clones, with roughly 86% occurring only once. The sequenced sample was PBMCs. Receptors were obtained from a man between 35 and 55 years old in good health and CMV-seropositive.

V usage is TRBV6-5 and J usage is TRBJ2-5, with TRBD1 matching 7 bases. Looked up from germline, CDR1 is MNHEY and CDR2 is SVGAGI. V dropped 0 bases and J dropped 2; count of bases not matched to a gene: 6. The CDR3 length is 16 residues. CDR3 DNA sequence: TGTGCCAGCAGTTACTCGACAGGGAACGGTCAAGAGACCCAGTACTTC. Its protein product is CASSYSTGNGQETQYF.

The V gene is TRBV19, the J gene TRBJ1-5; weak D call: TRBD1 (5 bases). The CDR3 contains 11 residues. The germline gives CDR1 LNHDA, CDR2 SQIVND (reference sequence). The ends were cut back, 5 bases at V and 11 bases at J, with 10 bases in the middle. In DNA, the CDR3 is TGTGCCAGTAGTGGGGGGAGGACCCAGCATTTT. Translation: CASSGGRTQHF. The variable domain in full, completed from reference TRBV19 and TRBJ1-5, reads DGGITQSPKYLFRKEGQNVTLSCEQNLNHDAMYWYRQDPGQGLRLIYYSQIVNDFQKGDIAEGYSVSREKKESFPLTVTSAQKNPTAFYLCASSGGRTQHFGDGTRLSIL.

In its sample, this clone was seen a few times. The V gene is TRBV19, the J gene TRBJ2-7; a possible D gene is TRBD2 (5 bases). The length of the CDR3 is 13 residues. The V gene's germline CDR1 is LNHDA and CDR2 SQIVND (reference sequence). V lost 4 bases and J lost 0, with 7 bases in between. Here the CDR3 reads CASSNRGSYEQYF. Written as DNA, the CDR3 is TGTGCCAGTAGTAACCGGGGCTCCTACGAGCAGTACTTC. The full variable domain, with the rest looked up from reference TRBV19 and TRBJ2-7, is DGGITQSPKYLFRKEGQNVTLSCEQNLNHDAMYWYRQDPGQGLRLIYYSQIVNDFQKGDIAEGYSVSREKKESFPLTVTSAQKNPTAFYLCASSNRGSYEQYFGPGTRLTVT.

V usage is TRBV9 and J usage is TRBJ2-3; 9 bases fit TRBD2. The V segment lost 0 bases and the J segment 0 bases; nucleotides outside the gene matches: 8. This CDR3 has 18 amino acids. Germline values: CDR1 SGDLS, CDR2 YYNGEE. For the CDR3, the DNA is TGTGCCAGCAGCGTAGGGATTAGCGGGGGTCCTAGCACAGATACGCAGTATTTT. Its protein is CASSVGISGGPSTDTQYF.

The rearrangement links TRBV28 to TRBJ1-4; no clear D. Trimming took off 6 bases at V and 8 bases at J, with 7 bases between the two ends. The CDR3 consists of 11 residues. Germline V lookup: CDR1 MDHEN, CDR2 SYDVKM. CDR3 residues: CASSQAEKLFF. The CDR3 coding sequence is TGTGCCAGCAGCCAAGCCGAAAAACTGTTTTTT.

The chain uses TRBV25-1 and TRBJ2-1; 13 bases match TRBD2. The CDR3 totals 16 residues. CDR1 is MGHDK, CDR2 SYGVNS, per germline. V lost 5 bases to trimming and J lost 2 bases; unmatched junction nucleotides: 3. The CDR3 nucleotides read TGTGCCAGCAGTAAGGGACTAGCGGGACCCTACAATGAGCAGTTCTTC. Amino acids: CASSKGLAGPYNEQFF.

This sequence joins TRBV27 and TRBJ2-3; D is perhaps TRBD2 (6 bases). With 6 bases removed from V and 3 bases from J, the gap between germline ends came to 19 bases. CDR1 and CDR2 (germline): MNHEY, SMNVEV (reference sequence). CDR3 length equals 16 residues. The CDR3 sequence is CASRQRLAKTTDTQYF. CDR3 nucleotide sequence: TGTGCCAGCAGACAACGTCTAGCGAAGACGACAGATACGCAGTATTTT.

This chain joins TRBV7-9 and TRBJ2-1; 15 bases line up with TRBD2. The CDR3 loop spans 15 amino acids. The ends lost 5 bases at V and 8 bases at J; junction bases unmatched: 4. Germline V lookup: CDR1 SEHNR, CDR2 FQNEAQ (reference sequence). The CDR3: CASSPGLAGGHEQFF. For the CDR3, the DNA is TGTGCCAGCAGCCCGGGACTAGCGGGGGGCCATGAGCAGTTCTTC. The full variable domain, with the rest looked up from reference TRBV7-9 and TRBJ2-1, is DTGVSQNPRHKITKRGQNVTFRCDPISEHNRLYWYRQTLGQGPEFLTYFQNEAQLEKSRLLSDRFSAERPKGSFSTLEIQRTEQGDSAMYLCASSPGLAGGHEQFFGPGTRLTVL.

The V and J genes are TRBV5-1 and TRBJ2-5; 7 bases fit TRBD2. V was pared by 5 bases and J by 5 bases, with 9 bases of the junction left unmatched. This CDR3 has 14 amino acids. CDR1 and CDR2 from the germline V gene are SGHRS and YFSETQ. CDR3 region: CASRSGRAPETQYF. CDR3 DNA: TGCGCCAGCAGAAGTGGGAGGGCCCCGGAGACCCAGTACTTC.

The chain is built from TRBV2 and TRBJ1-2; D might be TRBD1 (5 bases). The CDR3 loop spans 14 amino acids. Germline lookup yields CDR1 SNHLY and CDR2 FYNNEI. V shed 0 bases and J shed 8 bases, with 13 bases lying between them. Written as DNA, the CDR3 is TGTGCCAGCAGTGAAGCCGGCCTGGGGGGAGGCTACACCTTC. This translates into CASSEAGLGGGYTF.

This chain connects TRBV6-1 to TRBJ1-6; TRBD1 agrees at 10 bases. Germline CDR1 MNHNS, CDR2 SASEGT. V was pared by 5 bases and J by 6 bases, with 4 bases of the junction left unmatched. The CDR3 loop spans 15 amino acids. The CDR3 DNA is TGTGCCAGCAGTTGGGGACAGGGGTCTAATTCACCCCTCCACTTT. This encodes CASSWGQGSNSPLHF.

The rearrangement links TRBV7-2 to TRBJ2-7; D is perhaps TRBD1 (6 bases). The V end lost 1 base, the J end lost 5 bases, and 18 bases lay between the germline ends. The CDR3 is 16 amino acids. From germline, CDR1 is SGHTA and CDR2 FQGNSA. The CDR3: CASSLGLAPGEHEQYF. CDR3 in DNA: TGTGCCAGCAGCTTAGGACTGGCCCCAGGGGAGCACGAGCAGTACTTC.

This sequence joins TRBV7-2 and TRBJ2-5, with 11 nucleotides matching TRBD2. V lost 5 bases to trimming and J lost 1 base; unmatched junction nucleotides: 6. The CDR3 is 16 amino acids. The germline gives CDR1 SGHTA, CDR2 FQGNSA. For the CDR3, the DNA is TGTGCCAGCAGCAAACTAGCGGGGGAGCCCCAAGAGACCCAGTACTTC. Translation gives CASSKLAGEPQETQYF. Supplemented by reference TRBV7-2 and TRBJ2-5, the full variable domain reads GAGVSQSPSNKVTEKGKDVELRCDPISGHTALYWYRQSLGQGLEFLIYFQGNSAPDKSGLPSDRFSAERTGGSVSTLTIQRTQQEDSAVYLCASSKLAGEPQETQYFGPGTRLLVL.

The CDR3 DNA reads TGTGCCAGCAGCTTGACTGGCTACAATGAGCAGTTCTTC. Translation: CASSLTGYNEQFF. The rearrangement uses TRBV7-3 and TRBJ2-1; no clear D gene. The CDR3 has 13 residues. Germline V CDR1 and CDR2: SGHTA, FQGTGA. The V gene lost 3 bases and the J gene lost 3 bases, with 6 bases spanning the gap.

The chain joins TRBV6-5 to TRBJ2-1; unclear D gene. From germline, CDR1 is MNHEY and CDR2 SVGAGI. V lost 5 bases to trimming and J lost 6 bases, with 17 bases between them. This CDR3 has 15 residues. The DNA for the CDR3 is TGTGCCAGCAGTCGCCGGTATACCAGAGGCAATGAGCAGTTCTTC. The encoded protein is CASSRRYTRGNEQFF.

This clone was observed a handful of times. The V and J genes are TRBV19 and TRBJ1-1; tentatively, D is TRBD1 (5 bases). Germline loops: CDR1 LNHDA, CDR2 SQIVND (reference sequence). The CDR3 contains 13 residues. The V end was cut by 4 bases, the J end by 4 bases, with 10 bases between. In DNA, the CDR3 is TGTGCCAGTAGTACTCAGGGTGGCACTGAAGCTTTCTTT. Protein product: CASSTQGGTEAFF.